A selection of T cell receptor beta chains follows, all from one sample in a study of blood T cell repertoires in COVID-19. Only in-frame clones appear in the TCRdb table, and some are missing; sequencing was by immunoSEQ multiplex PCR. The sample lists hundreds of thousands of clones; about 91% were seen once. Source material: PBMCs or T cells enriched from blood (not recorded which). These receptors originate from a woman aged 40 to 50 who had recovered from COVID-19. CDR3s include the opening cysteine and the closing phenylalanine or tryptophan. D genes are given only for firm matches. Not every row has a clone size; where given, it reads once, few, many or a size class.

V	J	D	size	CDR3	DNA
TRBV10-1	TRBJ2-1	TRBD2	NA	CASSESGTTHEQFF	TGCGCCAGCAGTGAGTCGGGGACTACCCATGAGCAGTTCTTC
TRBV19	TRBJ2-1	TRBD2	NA	CASSITSGSQFF	TGTGCCAGTAGTATTACTAGCGGGAGTCAGTTCTTC
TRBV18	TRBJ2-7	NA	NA	CASSPSRGLYEQYF	TGTGCCAGCTCACCCTCAAGGGGACTTTACGAGCAGTACTTC
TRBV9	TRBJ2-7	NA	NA	CASNAGKKAYEQYF	TGTGCCAGCAACGCAGGGAAGAAGGCCTACGAGCAGTACTTC
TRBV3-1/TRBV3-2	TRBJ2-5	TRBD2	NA	CASSLMTLGISGRETQYF	TGTGCCAGCAGCCTCATGACTTTGGGGATTAGCGGGCGGGAGACCCAGTACTTC
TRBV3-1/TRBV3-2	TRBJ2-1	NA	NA	CASSQDLNSGEQFF	TGTGCCAGCAGCCAAGACTTGAACAGTGGTGAGCAGTTCTTC
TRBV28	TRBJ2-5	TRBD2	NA	CASSPPGLAGEETQYF	TGTGCCAGCAGTCCCCCGGGACTAGCGGGCGAAGAGACCCAGTACTTC
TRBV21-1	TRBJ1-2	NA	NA	CASSSRDRVGGYTF	TGTGCCAGCAGCTCCCGGGACAGGGTGGGCGGCTACACCTTC
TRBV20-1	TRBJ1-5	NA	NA	CSARGGQPQHF	TGCAGTGCGAGGGGAGGGCAGCCCCAGCATTTT
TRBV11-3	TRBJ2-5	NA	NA	CASSKYSTSYQETQYF	TGTGCCAGCAGCAAGTACAGCACCTCCTACCAAGAGACCCAGTACTTC
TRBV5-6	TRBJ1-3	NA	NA	CASSLSGVNTIYF	TGTGCCAGCAGCTTGTCAGGGGTAAACACCATATATTTT
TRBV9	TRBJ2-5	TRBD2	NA	CASSGSSGRKETQYF	TGTGCCAGCAGCGGGTCTAGCGGGAGGAAAGAGACCCAGTACTTC
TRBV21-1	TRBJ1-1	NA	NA	CAIYTEAFF	TGTGCCATCTACACTGAAGCTTTCTTT
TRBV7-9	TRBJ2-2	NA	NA	CASSKWDTRANTGELFF	TGTGCCAGCAGCAAATGGGACACCCGGGCGAACACCGGGGAGCTGTTTTTT
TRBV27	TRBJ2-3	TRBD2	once	CASSFGGADTQYF	TGTGCCAGCAGTTTTGGGGGGGCAGATACGCAGTATTTT
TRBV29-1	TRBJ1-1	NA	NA	CSVRTRDSEAFF	TGCAGCGTACGGACGAGGGACTCTGAAGCTTTCTTT
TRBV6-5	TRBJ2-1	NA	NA	CASSYYRRGNEQFF	TGTGCCAGCAGTTACTATAGGAGGGGCAATGAGCAGTTCTTC
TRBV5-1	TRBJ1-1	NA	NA	CASSPNRGGAEAFF	TGCGCCAGCAGCCCCAATAGGGGAGGCGCTGAAGCTTTCTTT
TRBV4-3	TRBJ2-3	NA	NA	CASSQAPPGVNPTDTQYF	TGCGCCAGCAGCCAAGCCCCCCCGGGAGTTAACCCCACAGATACGCAGTATTTT
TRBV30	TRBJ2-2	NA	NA	CAWGTFNTGELFF	TGTGCCTGGGGGACATTTAACACCGGGGAGCTGTTTTTT
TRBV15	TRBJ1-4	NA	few	CATSRDFRGVGSNEKLFF	TGTGCCACCAGCAGAGATTTTCGGGGGGTTGGTTCTAATGAAAAACTGTTTTTT
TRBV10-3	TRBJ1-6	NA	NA	CAISDKGRESPLHF	TGTGCCATCAGTGATAAGGGGAGGGAATCACCCCTCCACTTT
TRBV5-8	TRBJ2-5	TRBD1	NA	CASTAGGYGVETQYF	TGTGCCAGCACCGCAGGGGGCTATGGGGTAGAGACCCAGTACTTC
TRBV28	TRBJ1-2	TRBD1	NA	CASSPGQSTYGGYTF	TGTGCCAGCAGCCCGGGACAGTCGACCTATGGTGGCTACACCTTC
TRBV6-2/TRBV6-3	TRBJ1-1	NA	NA	CASSYEGVTEAFF	TGTGCCAGCAGTTACGAGGGAGTAACTGAAGCTTTCTTT
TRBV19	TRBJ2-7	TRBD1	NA	CASSNFPGQGTYEQYF	TGTGCCAGTAGCAACTTTCCGGGACAGGGGACCTACGAGCAGTACTTC
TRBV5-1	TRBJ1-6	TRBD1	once	CASSLEPGTGSYNSPLHF	TGCGCCAGCAGCTTGGAACCCGGGACAGGCTCCTATAATTCACCCCTCCACTTT
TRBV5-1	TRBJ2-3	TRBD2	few	CASSSSAGVADTQYF	TGCGCCAGCAGCTCCTCGGCGGGGGTCGCAGATACGCAGTATTTT
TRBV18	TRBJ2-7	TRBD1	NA	CASSPRLPGQGIYEQYF	TGTGCCAGCTCACCACGTTTACCGGGACAGGGGATCTACGAGCAGTACTTC